This entry concerns a single TCR beta chain. These data come from a study of blood T cell repertoires in COVID-19. Libraries were prepared by immunoSEQ multiplex PCR; TCRdb keeps only in-frame clonotypes and omits some of them. The sample has about 100,000 clones; approximately 83% are singletons. Sequencing used PBMCs or T cells enriched from blood (not recorded which). This receptor was identified in a woman in her fifties or sixties who had recovered from COVID-19.

In nucleotides, the CDR3 is TGCGCCAGCAGCTTGGCCGTGGAGTTAAATGAGCAGTTCTTC. Encoded protein: CASSLAVELNEQFF. The rearrangement joins TRBV5-1 to TRBJ2-1, with D unresolved. The CDR3 runs to 14 residues. The V gene lost 0 bases and the J gene lost 7 bases, with 11 bases spanning the gap. Looked up from germline, CDR1 is SGHRS and CDR2 is YFSETQ.